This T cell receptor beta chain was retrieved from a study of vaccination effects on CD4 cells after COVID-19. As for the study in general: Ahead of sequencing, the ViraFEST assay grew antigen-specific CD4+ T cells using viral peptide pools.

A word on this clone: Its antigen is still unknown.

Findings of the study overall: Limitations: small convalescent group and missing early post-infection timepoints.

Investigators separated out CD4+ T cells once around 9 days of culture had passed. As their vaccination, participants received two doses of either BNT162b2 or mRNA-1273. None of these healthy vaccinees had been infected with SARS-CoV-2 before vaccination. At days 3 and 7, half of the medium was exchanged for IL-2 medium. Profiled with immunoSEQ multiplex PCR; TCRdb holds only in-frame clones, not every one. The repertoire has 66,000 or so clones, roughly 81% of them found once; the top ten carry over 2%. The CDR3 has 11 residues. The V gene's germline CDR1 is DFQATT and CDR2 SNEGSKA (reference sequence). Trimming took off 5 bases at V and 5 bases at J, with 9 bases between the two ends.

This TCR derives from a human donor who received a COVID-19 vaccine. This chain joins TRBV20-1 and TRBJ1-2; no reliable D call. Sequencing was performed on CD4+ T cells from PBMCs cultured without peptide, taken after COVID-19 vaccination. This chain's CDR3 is CSAWRDYGYTF. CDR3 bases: TGCAGTGCTTGGAGAGATTATGGCTACACCTTC.